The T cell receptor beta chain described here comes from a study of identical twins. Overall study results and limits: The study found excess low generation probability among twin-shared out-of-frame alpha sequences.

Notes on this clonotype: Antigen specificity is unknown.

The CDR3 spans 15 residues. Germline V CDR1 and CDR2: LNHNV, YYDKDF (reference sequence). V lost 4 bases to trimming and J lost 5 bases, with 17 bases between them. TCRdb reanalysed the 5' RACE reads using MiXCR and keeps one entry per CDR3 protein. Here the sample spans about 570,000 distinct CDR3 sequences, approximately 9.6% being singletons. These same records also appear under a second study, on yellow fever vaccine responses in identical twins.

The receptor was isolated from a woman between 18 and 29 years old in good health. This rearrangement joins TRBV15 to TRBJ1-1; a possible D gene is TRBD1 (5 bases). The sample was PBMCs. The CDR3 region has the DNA TGTGCCACCAGCATTGGCGTGCTTGGGGGTACTGAAGCTTTCTTT. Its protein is CATSIGVLGGTEAFF.